The T cell receptor beta chain described here comes from a study of OX40 agonist ivuxolimab in advanced cancers. About the study: Hepatocellular carcinoma, melanoma, renal cell or head and neck cancer was diagnosed in the dose-escalation patients.

People who had autoimmune disease history or systemic immunosuppression were excluded. Findings and limits, study-wide: Expanded clones were, on average, more numerous in CD8+ T cells than in CD4+. Low clonal expansion, among the lowest seen, marked partial responders at 0.1-3.0 mg/kg.

CDR3 length: 11 residues. Between the trimmed V and J ends, which lost 0 bases and 9 bases, there was a span of 5 bases. Per germline, CDR1 LGHNA and CDR2 YSLEER. This clone is medium-sized in the sample. The antigen is unknown. Profiled with immunoSEQ multiplex PCR; TCRdb holds only in-frame clones, not every one. The sample holds about 9,500 clones; 60% to 70% are singletons and the top ten take about 24%. The receptor's source is an adult with an advanced solid tumor such as melanoma, head and neck, liver or kidney cancer. The chain joins TRBV4-3 to TRBJ1-1, with D perhaps matching TRBD1 (5 bases). The sample consisted of CD4+ or CD8+ T cells sorted from blood, taken in a trial of the OX40 agonist ivuxolimab. For the CDR3, the DNA is TGCGCCAGCAGCCAAGAGGACAAAGCTTTCTTT. Translated: CASSQEDKAFF.